The 18 T cell receptor beta chains below all came from one sample that was sequenced in a study of a mutant IDH1 vaccine in newly diagnosed glioma. These receptors have no identified antigens. Some clones are missing from TCRdb's copy, which holds only in-frame ones; the method was immunoSEQ multiplex PCR. Of roughly 70,000 clones listed, roughly 84% are singletons. Regarding time point: week 11, during vaccination. A single vaccine dose contained 300 ug of mutant IDH1 20-mer peptide, and topical imiquimod was used with it. Sequencing was performed on PBMCs, taken from a glioma patient whose treatment included an IDH1 peptide vaccine. Every receptor here comes from a woman aged 45 to 65 with glioma.

This chain uses TRBV5-1 with TRBJ2-3; TRBD1 matches at 11 bases. With 0 bases clipped from V and 6 bases from J, the junction kept 3 bases outside the gene matches. This CDR3 region has 15 residues. Germline V CDR1 and CDR2: SGHRS, YFSETQ. The CDR3 bases are TGCGCCAGCAGCTTGGTAGGGACAGGGGGGGATACGCAGTATTTT. This translates into CASSLVGTGGDTQYF.

This sequence joins TRBV7-6 and TRBJ1-5; D may be TRBD1 (5 bases). V was trimmed by 7 bases and J by 0 bases, leaving 19 bases between them. This CDR3 is built from 17 residues. Germline V gene lookup returns CDR1 SGHVS and CDR2 FNYEAQ. The CDR3 region has the DNA TGTGCCAGCATCAATTTACGGGGCCTCAATAGCAATCAGCCCCAGCATTTT. Protein sequence: CASINLRGLNSNQPQHF.

This clone was detected once. J is TRBJ2-4 and V is TRBV7-9; D ambiguous. The CDR3 spans 12 residues. Trimming stripped 1 base from V and 9 bases from J, with 7 bases between. Germline lookup yields CDR1 SEHNR and CDR2 FQNEAQ (reference sequence). The CDR3 DNA reads TGTGCCAGCAGCTTAGAAGATGGCATTCAGTACTTC. Translation: CASSLEDGIQYF.

V gene TRBV28 combines with J gene TRBJ1-1, with D unresolved. Between the trimmed V and J ends, which lost 1 base and 9 bases, there was a span of 21 bases. The CDR3 is 16 residues long. Germline CDR1 and CDR2: MDHEN and SYDVKM. In nucleotides, the CDR3 is TGTGCCAGCAGTTTATTCTCGGGAGGGCAGAGGGTAAAAGCTTTCTTT. This gives the protein CASSLFSGGQRVKAFF.

The chain employs TRBV6-1 and TRBJ2-7; D remains unclear. This CDR3 is 13 amino acids long. Germline V CDR1 and CDR2: MNHNS, SASEGT. V lost 3 bases, J lost 3 bases, and 9 bases lay in between. The CDR3 is CASSDGIFYEQYF. CDR3 in DNA: TGTGCCAGCAGTGATGGGATTTTCTACGAGCAGTACTTC.

The V and J genes are TRBV2 and TRBJ2-7, with D unresolved. Trimming shortened V by 0 bases and J by 9 bases, and 9 bases separated the two germline ends. The length of the CDR3 is 12 residues. Germline V lookup: CDR1 SNHLY, CDR2 FYNNEI. CDR3 coding DNA: TGTGCCAGCAGTGAAGCAGGGTCCGGGCAGTACTTC. It specifies CASSEAGSGQYF.

CDR3: CASSTGRSYEQYF. The CDR3 coding sequence is TGTGCCAGCAGTACTGGGAGATCCTACGAGCAGTACTTC. The chain has TRBV2 and TRBJ2-7; TRBD2 might be the D (5 bases). The V and J ends lost 5 bases and 1 base respectively, with 9 bases between them. The CDR3 is made up of 13 amino acids. Per the germline V gene, CDR1 is SNHLY and CDR2 is FYNNEI.

This clone was observed a few times. This sequence joins TRBV5-4 and TRBJ1-6, with a tentative D call TRBD1 (6 bases). CDR3 size: 13 residues. V gave up 4 bases and J gave up 12 bases, with 14 bases separating them. CDR1 is SGHNT, CDR2 YYREEE, per germline (reference sequence). The CDR3 spells CASSPNGGLPLHF. As DNA, the CDR3 is TGTGCCAGCAGCCCCAATGGGGGCTTACCCCTCCACTTT.

In its sample, this clone was seen once. The V gene is TRBV18, the J gene TRBJ1-1; TRBD1 is a possible D gene (5 bases). CDR3 length equals 15 residues. V was clipped by 1 base and J by 4 bases, with 13 bases between them. The germline V gene has CDR1 KGHSH and CDR2 LQKENI. CDR3 amino acids: CASSPRRGDGTEAFF. As DNA, the CDR3 is TGTGCCAGCTCACCACGGCGGGGGGACGGCACTGAAGCTTTCTTT.

This clone was detected only a few times. The chain links TRBV2 to TRBJ2-3; no definite D call. V was clipped by 6 bases and J by 6 bases, with 10 bases between them. Germline V CDR1 and CDR2: SNHLY, FYNNEI. The CDR3 has 12 amino acids. The DNA of the CDR3 is TGTGCCAGCAGCGCTATGGGGGATACGCAGTATTTT. Translated: CASSAMGDTQYF. The full variable domain, its missing parts supplied by reference TRBV2 and TRBJ2-3, is EPEVTQTPSHQVTQMGQEVILRCVPISNHLYFYWYRQILGQKVEFLVSFYNNEISEKSEIFDDQFSVERPDGSNFTLKIRSTKLEDSAMYFCASSAMGDTQYFGPGTRLTVL.

The chain employs TRBV11-2 and TRBJ1-2; D is possibly TRBD1 (5 bases). Germline CDR1 and CDR2: SGHAT and FQNNGV. The CDR3 runs to 13 residues. Trimming removed 0 bases from V and 6 bases from J, with 8 bases in between. CDR3 nucleotide sequence: TGTGCCAGCAGCTTAGAGGGGGTCAATGGCTACACCTTC. Its translation is CASSLEGVNGYTF.

The genes are TRBV11-2 and TRBJ2-3; the match to TRBD2 covers 12 bases. Per the germline V gene, CDR1 is SGHAT and CDR2 is FQNNGV. The CDR3 contains 16 residues. V was pared by 5 bases and J by 7 bases, with 10 bases of the junction left unmatched. The CDR3 region has the DNA TGTGCCAGCAGCCCGCGGACTAGCGGGACTGGTCATACGCAGTATTTT. It specifies CASSPRTSGTGHTQYF.

The chain links TRBV19 to TRBJ2-5; D not certain. Germline V gene lookup returns CDR1 LNHDA and CDR2 SQIVND (reference sequence). This CDR3 region has 13 residues. V was shortened by 3 bases and J by 5 bases, with 10 bases between the two germline ends. The CDR3 DNA sequence: TGTGCCAGTAGTATCGGCCAGGCGGAGACCCAGTACTTC. Protein sequence: CASSIGQAETQYF.

V usage is TRBV7-2 and J usage is TRBJ1-3, with a tentative D call TRBD1 (5 bases). V shed 5 bases and J shed 5 bases, with 13 bases lying between them. The CDR3 runs to 14 residues. CDR1 and CDR2 from the germline V gene are SGHTA and FQGNSA. The chain's CDR3 is CASSPRDRRNTIYF. As DNA, the CDR3 is TGTGCCAGCAGCCCTAGGGACCGGAGAAACACCATATATTTT.

The chain couples TRBV19 to TRBJ1-5, with D possibly being TRBD1 (5 bases). Per germline, CDR1 LNHDA and CDR2 SQIVND (reference sequence). Trimming pared 0 bases from V and 7 bases from J, leaving 22 bases between. CDR3 length equals 18 residues. CDR3 loop: CASSIETDVGRTSQPQHF. CDR3 sequence (DNA): TGTGCCAGTAGTATAGAGACAGATGTAGGCAGGACCTCCCAGCCCCAGCATTTT. Together with reference TRBV19 and TRBJ1-5, the CDR3 gives the full variable domain: DGGITQSPKYLFRKEGQNVTLSCEQNLNHDAMYWYRQDPGQGLRLIYYSQIVNDFQKGDIAEGYSVSREKKESFPLTVTSAQKNPTAFYLCASSIETDVGRTSQPQHFGDGTRLSIL.

The chain employs TRBV6-1 and TRBJ1-5, with 7 bases matching TRBD1. With 8 bases clipped from V and 3 bases from J, the junction kept 7 bases outside the gene matches. Germline V CDR1 and CDR2: MNHNS, SASEGT. The CDR3 is made up of 14 amino acids. The CDR3 here is CASLQGTHNQPQHF. The CDR3 region has the DNA TGTGCCAGCCTACAGGGGACCCACAATCAGCCCCAGCATTTT.

This clone came up a few times. This sequence joins TRBV5-6 and TRBJ2-2, with D hard to call. The CDR3 consists of 13 residues. The V gene's germline CDR1 is SGHDT and CDR2 YYEEEE. The V end was cut by 6 bases, the J end by 5 bases, with 11 bases between. The DNA of the CDR3 is TGTGCCAGCACAAAGAGCCGGACCGGGGAGCTGTTTTTT. It encodes CASTKSRTGELFF.

This chain connects TRBV6-4 to TRBJ1-2, with TRBD1 as a possible D gene (5 bases). V lost 3 bases and J 5 bases, leaving 16 bases between the germline ends. This CDR3 has 15 amino acids. Germline-derived CDR1 and CDR2 are MRHNA and SNTAGT. The chain's CDR3 is CASSEDFGHLYGYTF. The DNA for the CDR3 is TGTGCCAGCAGTGAGGATTTTGGACACTTGTATGGCTACACCTTC.